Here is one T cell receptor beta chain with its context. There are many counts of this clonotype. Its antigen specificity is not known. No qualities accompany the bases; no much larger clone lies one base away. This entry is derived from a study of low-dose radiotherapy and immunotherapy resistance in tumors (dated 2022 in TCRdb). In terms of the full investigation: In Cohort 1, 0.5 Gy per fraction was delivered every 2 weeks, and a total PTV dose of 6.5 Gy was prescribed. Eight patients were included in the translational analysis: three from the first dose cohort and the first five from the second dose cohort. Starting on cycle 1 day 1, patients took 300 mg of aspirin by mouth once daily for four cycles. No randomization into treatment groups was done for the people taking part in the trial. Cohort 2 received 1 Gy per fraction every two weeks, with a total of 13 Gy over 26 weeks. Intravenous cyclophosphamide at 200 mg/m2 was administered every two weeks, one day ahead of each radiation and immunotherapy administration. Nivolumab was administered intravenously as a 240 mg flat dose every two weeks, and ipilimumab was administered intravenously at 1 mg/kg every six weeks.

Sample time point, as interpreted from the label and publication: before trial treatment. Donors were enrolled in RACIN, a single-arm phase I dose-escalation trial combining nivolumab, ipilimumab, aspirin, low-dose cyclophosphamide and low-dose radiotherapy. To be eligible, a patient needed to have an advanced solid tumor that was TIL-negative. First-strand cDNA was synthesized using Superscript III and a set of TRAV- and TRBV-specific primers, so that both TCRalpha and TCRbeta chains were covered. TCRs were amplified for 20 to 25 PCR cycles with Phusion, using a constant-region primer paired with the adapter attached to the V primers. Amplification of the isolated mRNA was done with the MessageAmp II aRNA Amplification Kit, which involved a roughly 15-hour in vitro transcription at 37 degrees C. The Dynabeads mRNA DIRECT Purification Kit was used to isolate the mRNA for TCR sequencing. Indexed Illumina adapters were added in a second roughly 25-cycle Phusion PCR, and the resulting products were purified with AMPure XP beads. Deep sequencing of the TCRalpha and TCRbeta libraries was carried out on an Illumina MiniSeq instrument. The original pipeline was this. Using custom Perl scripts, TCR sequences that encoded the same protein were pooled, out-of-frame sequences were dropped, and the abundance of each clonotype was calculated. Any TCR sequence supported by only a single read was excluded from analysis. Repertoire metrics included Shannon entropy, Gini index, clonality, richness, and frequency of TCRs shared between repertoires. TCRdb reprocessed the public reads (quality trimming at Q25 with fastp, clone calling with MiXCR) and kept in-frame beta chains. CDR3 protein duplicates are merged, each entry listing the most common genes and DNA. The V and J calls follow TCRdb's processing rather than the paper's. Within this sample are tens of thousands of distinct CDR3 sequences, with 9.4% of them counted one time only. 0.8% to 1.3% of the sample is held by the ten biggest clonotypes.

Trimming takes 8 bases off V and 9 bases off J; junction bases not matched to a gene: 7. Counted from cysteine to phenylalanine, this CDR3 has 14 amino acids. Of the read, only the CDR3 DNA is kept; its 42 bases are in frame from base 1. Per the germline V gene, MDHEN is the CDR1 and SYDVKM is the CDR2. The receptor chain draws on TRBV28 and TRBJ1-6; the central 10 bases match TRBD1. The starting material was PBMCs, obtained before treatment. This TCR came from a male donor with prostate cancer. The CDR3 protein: CASRLGQGSSPLHF. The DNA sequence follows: TGTGCCAGCCGCCTGGGACAGGGGAGTTCACCCCTCCACTTT.